The entry below describes one T cell receptor (beta chain). The antigen is unknown. Germline CDR1 is SGHNT and CDR2 is YYREEE (reference sequence). This CDR3 region has 15 residues. V shed 10 bases and J 5 bases; nucleotides not matched to a gene: 17. The data originate from a study of beta chain features in type 1 diabetes. Study-level findings and limits: TCRB CDR3s were moderately but significantly shorter in Type 1 diabetes patients in all four CD4+ subsets.

All of the isolated RNA was reverse transcribed, so expressed TCRB transcripts were sequenced. This table comes from immunoSEQ multiplex PCR, and its TCRdb copy is limited to in-frame clones, with some not included. The sample has 640,000 or so clones, roughly an eighth seen once. Input material: naive CD4+ T cells from blood. The chain joins TRBV5-4 to TRBJ1-1, with 7 bases that match TRBD1. The clonotype comes from a man aged 18 to 30 with type 1 diabetes. The CDR3 loop reads CAGHIAQGGQTEAFF. The CDR3 bases are TGTGCCGGGCACATTGCTCAGGGGGGACAAACTGAAGCTTTCTTT.